Listed below are T cell receptor beta chains from one sample, sequenced in a study of Graves' ophthalmopathy and Graves' hyperthyroidism. TCRdb re-called the multiplex PCR reads through MiXCR, storing one row per CDR3 protein. Here the sample spans roughly 230,000 distinct CDR3 sequences, around a fifth being singletons. Material for sequencing was peripheral blood. The receptor source for this set is a woman between 45 and 60 years old with Graves' ophthalmopathy. CDR3s include the opening cysteine and the closing phenylalanine or tryptophan. A D gene is named only where the DNA matches it firmly. Rows may omit the clone size; those that give it use once, few, many or a size class.

many,TRBV20-1,17,TRBJ1-1,-,CSASVGAGDIMNTEAFF,TGCAGTGCTAGTGTGGGTGCAGGGGATATTATGAACACTGAAGCTTTCTTT
many,TRBV5-1,14,TRBJ1-1,-,CASSQAQGKTEAFF,TGCGCCAGCAGCCAGGCTCAGGGGAAGACTGAAGCTTTCTTT
many,TRBV24-1,13,TRBJ1-1,-,CATTSGGGSEAFF,TGTGCCACCACCTCGGGGGGGGGTTCTGAAGCTTTCTTT
many,TRBV5-1,13,TRBJ1-1,TRBD1,CASSWDRATEAFF,TGCGCCAGCAGCTGGGACAGGGCCACTGAAGCTTTCTTT
many,TRBV7-9,14,TRBJ1-1,-,CASSDPWGLAEAFF,TGTGCCAGCAGCGACCCTTGGGGGCTGGCTGAAGCTTTCTTT
few,TRBV20-1,12,TRBJ2-2,-,CSAITNTGELFF,TGCAGTGCTATTACGAACACCGGGGAGCTGTTTTTT
-,TRBV6-2/TRBV6-3,17,TRBJ1-5,TRBD1,CASSYHPGQGAGQPQHF,TGTGCCAGCAGTTACCATCCGGGACAGGGGGCGGGTCAGCCCCAGCATTTT
many,TRBV29-1,12,TRBJ2-4,-,CSVSLAKNIQYF,TGCAGCGTTTCCCTAGCCAAAAACATTCAGTACTTC
-,TRBV28,11,TRBJ2-7,-,CASSPLREQYF,TGTGCCAGCAGTCCGCTCCGCGAGCAGTACTTC
many,TRBV28,14,TRBJ1-2,-,CASSLLAQGDGYTF,TGTGCCAGCAGTTTATTGGCACAGGGAGATGGCTACACCTTC
many,TRBV7-2,15,TRBJ2-7,TRBD2,CASSLRGLAGGEQYF,TGTGCCAGCAGCTTACGGGGACTAGCGGGAGGGGAGCAGTACTTC
many,TRBV6-2/TRBV6-3,14,TRBJ2-5,-,CASQETGRGETQYF,TGTGCCAGCCAAGAAACTGGCCGAGGGGAGACCCAGTACTTC
-,TRBV10-3,11,TRBJ2-7,-,CAISDQREQYF,TGTGCCATCAGTGACCAGAGGGAGCAGTACTTC
many,TRBV5-1,15,TRBJ1-1,-,CASSFTPGQNTEAFF,TGCGCCAGCAGCTTTACCCCGGGGCAGAACACTGAAGCTTTCTTT